Described below is a single T cell receptor beta chain sequence and its context. These data originate in a study of shared clonotypes between healthy human individuals. Assay used: immunoSEQ multiplex PCR; TCRdb lists only in-frame clones, some missing. Of approximately 590,000 clones listed, roughly 96% are singletons. CD8 cells classed as naive were CD45RO-negative and positively selected for CCR7, excluding terminally differentiated effector memory CD45RA+ cells. J lost 5 bases, V lost 4 bases, and 5 bases had no gene match. CDR3 length: 14 residues. Germline CDR1 and CDR2: LNHNV and YYDKDF (reference sequence).

Input material: naive CD8+ T cells sorted from blood. This sequence was found in a woman aged 25 to 39 in good health. The chain carries TRBV15 and TRBJ2-4; 7 bases map to TRBD1. CDR3 sequence: CATSNEGAENIQYF. DNA of the CDR3: TGTGCCACCAGCAATGAGGGGGCAGAAAACATTCAGTACTTC.